Below are 11 T cell receptor beta chains sequenced from a single sample in a study of T cells after posttransplantation cyclophosphamide. TCRdb's table, derived via immunoSEQ multiplex PCR, lists solely in-frame clones and lacks some. The repertoire yields tens of thousands of clones, none seen only once; the top ten contain roughly 5.9%. Material for sequencing was PBMCs. These receptors were obtained from a man aged 25-40 years in good health and a related stem cell transplant donor.

This clone was observed at least ten times. The V gene is TRBV6-1, the J gene TRBJ2-3; D is ambiguous. V lost 1 base and J lost 6, with 14 bases in between. The CDR3 contains 15 residues. Germline V lookup: CDR1 MNHNS, CDR2 SASEGT. CDR3 sequence (DNA): TGTGCCAGCAGTGAAGTCCTAGTATTGCCGGATACGCAGTATTTT. This encodes CASSEVLVLPDTQYF.

At least ten counts were recorded for this clone. V usage is TRBV9 and J usage is TRBJ1-6; 8 positions agree with TRBD1. The CDR3 covers 15 residues. Germline assignment: CDR1 SGDLS and CDR2 YYNGEE. V lost 3 bases and J lost 4; bases outside the gene matches: 3. The CDR3 spells CASSAGTGYNSPLHF. The CDR3 region has the DNA TGTGCCAGCAGCGCCGGGACAGGTTATAATTCACCCCTCCACTTT.

In its sample, this clone was seen a few times. The V and J genes are TRBV29-1 and TRBJ1-5, with 9 positions matching TRBD1. The CDR3 length is 20 residues. The germline gives CDR1 SQVTM, CDR2 ANQGSEA. The ends lost 6 bases at V and 0 bases at J; junction bases unmatched: 21. The CDR3 loop is CSVHFCRGQGSLYSNQPQHF. CDR3 bases: TGCAGCGTCCACTTTTGCCGGGGACAGGGTAGTCTTTATAGCAATCAGCCCCAGCATTTT.

This clone was counted ten times or more. V gene TRBV28 combines with J gene TRBJ1-1, with D possibly TRBD1 on 5 matching bases. V shed 6 bases and J shed 0 bases, with 14 bases lying between them. Germline V lookup: CDR1 MDHEN, CDR2 SYDVKM. The CDR3 runs to 15 residues. This CDR3 is CASSRGGSMNTEAFF. CDR3 DNA: TGTGCCAGCAGCCGGGGGGGGAGCATGAACACTGAAGCTTTCTTT. Full variable domain (outside the CDR3, taken from reference TRBV28 and TRBJ1-1): DVKVTQSSRYLVKRTGEKVFLECVQDMDHENMFWYRQDPGLGLRLIYFSYDVKMKEKGDIPEGYSVSREKKERFSLILESASTNQTSMYLCASSRGGSMNTEAFFGQGTRLTVV.

V gene TRBV29-1 combines with J gene TRBJ2-3, with 11 bases aligning to TRBD2. From germline, CDR1 is SQVTM and CDR2 ANQGSEA. With 5 bases clipped from V and 0 bases from J, the junction kept 4 bases outside the gene matches. This CDR3 spans 15 amino acids. Here the CDR3 DNA reads TGCAGCGTTCTCGGGACTAGCGGAAGCACAGATACGCAGTATTTT. Translated: CSVLGTSGSTDTQYF.

There are a few counts of this clone. This sequence joins TRBV7-9 and TRBJ2-5; maybe TRBD2 (6 bases). CDR3 length: 15 amino acids. Germline V gene data show CDR1 as SEHNR and CDR2 as FQNEAQ (reference sequence). The ends were cut back, 5 bases at V and 5 bases at J, with 18 bases in the middle. CDR3 protein: CASSTEEGRRETQYF. CDR3 bases: TGTGCCAGCAGCACCGAGGAGGGCAGGAGGGAGACCCAGTACTTC.

This clone occurred many times. The chain employs TRBV7-8 and TRBJ1-5; 11 bases fit TRBD1. Germline V lookup: CDR1 SGHVS, CDR2 FQNEAQ. This CDR3 comprises 15 residues. After removal of 5 bases from V and 5 bases from J, the junction contained 5 bases not matched to a gene. This CDR3 reads CASSIGTGGDQPQHF. The DNA for the CDR3 is TGTGCCAGCAGCATCGGGACAGGGGGTGATCAGCCCCAGCATTTT.

In its sample, this clone was seen many times. The V and J genes are TRBV9 and TRBJ2-7; 11 bases agree with TRBD2. Trimming at V came to 0 bases and at J to 7 bases, leaving 12 bases not matched to a gene. Germline loops: CDR1 SGDLS, CDR2 YYNGEE. This CDR3 has 17 amino acids. The CDR3 region is CASSVGLAGGGREEQYF. Written as DNA, the CDR3 is TGTGCCAGCAGCGTAGGCCTAGCGGGGGGAGGACGAGAAGAGCAGTACTTC.

This clone showed up many times. This chain connects TRBV10-1 to TRBJ2-5; the D gene is possibly TRBD2 (5 bases). Trimming stripped 8 bases from V and 1 base from J, with 8 bases between. This CDR3 spans 12 amino acids. The germline V gene encodes CDR1 WNHNN and CDR2 SYGVQD (reference sequence). CDR3 nucleotide sequence: TGCGCCAGCGGACTGTCCCAAGAGACCCAGTACTTC. Translating gives CASGLSQETQYF.

This clone occurred many times. The genes are TRBV11-2 and TRBJ1-3; D possibly corresponds to TRBD1 (5 bases). This CDR3 is 13 amino acids long. Per germline, CDR1 SGHAT and CDR2 FQNNGV. V lost 7 bases to trimming and J lost 7 bases, with 14 bases between them. The CDR3 loop reads CASTNLRANTIYF. The DNA for the CDR3 is TGTGCCAGCACCAACCTCAGGGCGAACACCATATATTTT. Complete variable domain (other parts from reference TRBV11-2 and TRBJ1-3): EAGVAQSPRYKIIEKRQSVAFWCNPISGHATLYWYQQILGQGPKLLIQFQNNGVVDDSQLPKDRFSAERLKGVDSTLKIQPAKLEDSAVYLCASTNLRANTIYFGEGSWLTVV.

This clone was observed at least ten times. The chain couples TRBV6-2 or TRBV6-3 to TRBJ1-5; TRBD1 agrees at 7 bases. Germline V gene sequence: CDR1 MNHEY, CDR2 SVGEGT. The CDR3 loop spans 14 amino acids. V lost 4 bases to trimming and J lost 6 bases; unmatched junction nucleotides: 6. The CDR3 coding sequence is TGTGCCAGCAGTTTACCAGGGGGTGGTCAGCCCCAGCATTTT. Translated: CASSLPGGGQPQHF.